These 8 T cell receptor beta chains came from one sample sequenced in a study of T cell responses to AZD1222 COVID-19 vaccine. The protocol was immunoSEQ multiplex PCR, while the TCRdb copy is restricted to in-frame clones and leaves out a portion. The table includes 150,000 to 200,000 clones, over 90% detected once. Here the sequenced sample was peripheral blood, taken on day 0 of AZD1222 vaccination. These receptors came from an adult in good health.

V and J are TRBV29-1 and TRBJ1-2; D unresolved. Germline V gene data show CDR1 as SQVTM and CDR2 as ANQGSEA. V lost 5 bases, J lost 4 bases, and 14 bases lay in between. The CDR3 spans 13 residues. CDR3 sequence reads: CSVRREDGYGYTF. In DNA, the CDR3 is TGCAGCGTTCGGAGGGAAGACGGCTATGGCTACACCTTC.

The gene calls are TRBV3-1 (or the pseudogene TRBV3-2) and TRBJ1-3, with D tentatively TRBD1 (5 bases). The CDR3 contains 14 residues. The germline V and J ends were trimmed by 1 base and 6 bases, with 10 bases remaining between them. Germline lookup yields CDR1 LGHDT and CDR2 YNNKEL (reference sequence). The CDR3 DNA reads TGTGCCAGCAGCCAAGGAGGGGTTGCAAACACCATATATTTT. Its translation is CASSQGGVANTIYF.

This chain uses TRBV10-3 with TRBJ2-1; 8 bases are shared with TRBD1. The V and J ends lost 7 bases and 5 bases, in that order; junction bases with no gene match: 4. Germline values: CDR1 ENHRY, CDR2 SYGVKD. This CDR3 is 13 amino acids long. The CDR3 is CAITTGVHNEQFF. The CDR3 coding sequence is TGTGCCATCACGACAGGGGTCCACAATGAGCAGTTCTTC.

This chain links TRBV3-1 (or the pseudogene TRBV3-2) with TRBJ2-2; D not certain. Between the trimmed V and J ends, which lost 2 bases and 6 bases, there was a span of 13 bases. This CDR3 spans 15 amino acids. CDR1 is LGHDT, CDR2 YNNKEL, per germline (reference sequence). The CDR3 region has the DNA TGTGCCAGCAGCCAAAGTTATCGGTCGGCCGGGGAGCTGTTTTTT. This gives the protein CASSQSYRSAGELFF.

Only a few counts were recorded for this clone. The chain employs TRBV9 and TRBJ2-4; TRBD2 matches 7 bases. This CDR3 has 17 amino acids. Losses at the gene ends were 3 bases for V and 8 bases for J; bases not matched to a gene: 17. Germline V gene data show CDR1 as SGDLS and CDR2 as YYNGEE. CDR3 nucleotides: TGTGCCAGCAGCGAGGGAGGGGCTGGCCCTTCGAATGACATTCAGTACTTC. Its translation is CASSEGGAGPSNDIQYF.

This clone was found a few times. The chain couples TRBV7-9 to TRBJ2-7; 8 bases map to TRBD1. V was clipped by 8 bases and J by 0 bases; unmatched bases: 3. The CDR3 has 13 amino acids. Germline CDR1 is SEHNR and CDR2 is FQNEAQ (reference sequence). CDR3 DNA: TGTGCCAGCGCTGGGACAGGCTCCTACGAGCAGTACTTC. Translating it yields CASAGTGSYEQYF. The whole variable domain, remainder taken from reference TRBV7-9 and TRBJ2-7, is DTGVSQNPRHKITKRGQNVTFRCDPISEHNRLYWYRQTLGQGPEFLTYFQNEAQLEKSRLLSDRFSAERPKGSFSTLEIQRTEQGDSAMYLCASAGTGSYEQYFGPGTRLTVT.

The chain has TRBV6-5 and TRBJ1-6; D possibly corresponds to TRBD1 (5 bases). V was pared by 6 bases and J by 9 bases, with 18 bases between. Germline CDR1 reads MNHEY; CDR2 reads SVGAGI. CDR3 length: 15 residues. In DNA form, the CDR3 reads TGTGCCAGCAGCCCGGGACTTGCGGGGAGTTCACCCCTCCACTTT. Translated, it gives CASSPGLAGSSPLHF.

The rearrangement joins TRBV10-3 to TRBJ2-7; weak D call: TRBD1 (6 bases). The V end was cut by 2 bases, the J end by 3 bases, with 8 bases between. Germline loops: CDR1 ENHRY, CDR2 SYGVKD. The CDR3 has 13 amino acids. CDR3: CAISEGQSYEQYF. As DNA, the CDR3 is TGTGCCATCAGTGAGGGACAGAGCTACGAGCAGTACTTC.